A few counts support the clone carrying this TCR beta chain. Some clones are missing from TCRdb's copy, which holds only in-frame ones; the method was immunoSEQ multiplex PCR. The sample records fewer than 400,000 clones, about 83% being singletons. V gave up 0 bases and J gave up 4 bases; unmatched junction bases: 6. The CDR3 contains 15 residues. Germline CDR1 is SGHRS and CDR2 is YFSETQ. The sample is drawn from a study of blood T cell repertoires in COVID-19. For the study at large: In each case, the material was cDNA or gDNA derived from T cells, B-cell-depleted T cells, or PBMCs.

The genes are TRBV5-1 and TRBJ1-2; 7 nucleotides agree with TRBD1. Sample: PBMCs or T cells enriched from blood (not recorded which). The sequence was obtained from a woman between 45 and 65 years old who had recovered from COVID-19. In nucleotides, the CDR3 is TGCGCCAGCAGCTTGGGAGGGGGCGTAATCTATGGCTACACCTTC. Translation gives CASSLGGGVIYGYTF.